The 25 T cell receptor beta chains reported below all come from one sample, sequenced in a study of post-analysis software for immune sequencing data. Whole-study findings and limits: TRBV5-6, TRBV5-1 and TRBV20-1 belonged to a set of about five TRBV segments that were more frequent in patients than controls.

Unique molecular identifiers were built into the TCR beta cDNA libraries. A single record per CDR3 protein comes from TCRdb applying MiXCR to the PCR reads. Found here are roughly 410,000 distinct CDR3 sequences, approximately 38% of them singletons; the top ten hold over 10%. No antigen is known for these receptors. The specimen sequenced was blood. These TCRs come from a girl aged 5-17 years with multiple sclerosis.

V is TRBV6-2 or TRBV6-3 and J is TRBJ2-1, with D perhaps TRBD2 (5 bases). V was pared by 6 bases and J by 7 bases, with 19 bases between. Germline-derived CDR1 and CDR2 are MNHEY and SVGEGT. This CDR3 has 15 amino acids. CDR3 region: CASSPSGSGWNEQFF. CDR3 nucleotides: TGTGCCAGCAGCCCCTCGGGCAGCGGTTGGAATGAGCAGTTCTTC.

The chain links TRBV20-1 to TRBJ2-1; a possible D gene is TRBD1 (5 bases). The CDR3 loop spans 14 amino acids. V lost 6 bases, J lost 0 bases, and 12 bases lay in between. Germline lookup yields CDR1 DFQATT and CDR2 SNEGSKA (reference sequence). The CDR3 DNA reads TGCAGTGCCAGTCAGGGCCTCTCCTACAATGAGCAGTTCTTC. It specifies CSASQGLSYNEQFF.

The genes are TRBV4-3 and TRBJ1-1; a weak D match, TRBD1 (6 bases). The germline gives CDR1 LGHNA, CDR2 YSLEER. The CDR3 extends over 15 amino acids. V was cut by 1 base and J by 3 bases, with 12 bases left in between. The CDR3 DNA sequence: TGCGCCAGCAGCCAAGGGGGGGCAGGCCACACTGAAGCTTTCTTT. Translated, it gives CASSQGGAGHTEAFF.

This chain uses TRBV2 with TRBJ2-5, with 15 bases matching TRBD2. Per germline, CDR1 SNHLY and CDR2 FYNNEI. The V and J ends lost 3 bases and 4 bases, in that order; junction bases with no gene match: 9. The CDR3 sequence is 18 residues long. As DNA, the CDR3 is TGTGCCAGCAGTGACGGGGGACTAGCGGGGGGTTTCGGAGAGACCCAGTACTTC. Protein product: CASSDGGLAGGFGETQYF.

A few counts support this clonotype. The V call is TRBV9, the J call TRBJ2-7; 8 nucleotides align to TRBD1. With V trimmed by 3 bases and J by 6 bases, 14 bases remained unmatched. The CDR3 has 16 amino acids. Germline V CDR1 and CDR2: SGDLS, YYNGEE. CDR3 amino acids: CASSAQGAVSRFEQYF. The CDR3 nucleotides are TGTGCCAGCAGCGCCCAGGGGGCTGTTTCTCGTTTCGAGCAGTACTTC. The whole variable domain, remainder taken from reference TRBV9 and TRBJ2-7, is DSGVTQTPKHLITATGQRVTLRCSPRSGDLSVYWYQQSLDQGLQFLIQYYNGEERAKGNILERFSAQQFPDLHSELNLSSLELGDSALYFCASSAQGAVSRFEQYFGPGTRLTVT.

The sample holds a few counts of this clonotype. This chain connects TRBV12-3 or TRBV12-4 to TRBJ2-4; possible D gene TRBD1, 5 bases. Between the trimmed V and J ends, which lost 4 bases and 8 bases, there was a span of 18 bases. This CDR3 has 15 amino acids. CDR3 coding DNA: TGTGCCAGCAGTTCCTATGGAAGGGGCAGCTACATTCAGTACTTC. Translation gives CASSSYGRGSYIQYF.

The chain recombines TRBV12-3 or TRBV12-4 with TRBJ1-2; 7 positions agree with TRBD1. The CDR3 is 14 residues long. V gave up 6 bases and J gave up 3 bases; unmatched junction bases: 7. The CDR3 reads CASRATGPYYGYTF. CDR3 DNA: TGTGCCAGCAGGGCGACAGGGCCCTACTATGGCTACACCTTC.

As to this clonotype: This could be a read error, since a much larger clone is one nucleotide away. This rearrangement joins TRBV5-1 to TRBJ2-1; either TRBD1 or TRBD2 may supply D (6 bases each). The CDR3 runs to 16 residues. Trimming removed 0 bases from V and 2 bases from J, with 12 bases in between. In germline, CDR1 is SGHRS, CDR2 YFSETQ. The CDR3 bases are TGCGCCAGCAGCTTGGTCCTGGGGGGCCCCTACAATGAGCAGTTCTTC. It encodes CASSLVLGGPYNEQFF.

This clonotype was seen at least ten times. The chain combines TRBV4-2 with TRBJ2-1; 8 nucleotides agree with TRBD2. Per germline, CDR1 LGHNA and CDR2 YNFKEQ. This CDR3 has 16 residues. Unmatched junction bases numbered 9, after V lost 6 bases and J lost 2 bases. CDR3 sequence: CASRPGGDRPYNEQFF. DNA of the CDR3: TGTGCCAGCAGACCCGGGGGGGATCGTCCCTACAATGAGCAGTTCTTC.

This sequence joins TRBV4-3 and TRBJ2-7; D remains unclear. Per the germline V gene, CDR1 is LGHNA and CDR2 is YSLEER. V lost 4 bases and J lost 1, with 11 bases in between. The length of the CDR3 is 14 residues. DNA of the CDR3: TGCGCCAGCAGCCGTGGTCGAGGATCCTACGAGCAGTACTTC. The encoded protein is CASSRGRGSYEQYF.

The gene calls are TRBV2 and TRBJ1-2; TRBD1 might be the D (5 bases). There are 14 residues in the CDR3. CDR1 is SNHLY, CDR2 FYNNEI, per germline. Between the trimmed V and J ends, which lost 3 bases and 7 bases, there was a span of 15 bases. The CDR3 DNA sequence: TGTGCCAGCAGTGAGCGGGACCGTGCAATTGGCTACACCTTC. Its protein product is CASSERDRAIGYTF.

This clonotype came up once. The V call is TRBV5-4, the J call TRBJ2-1, with D perhaps TRBD1 or TRBD2 (6 bases each). V gave up 1 base and J gave up 0 bases, with 11 bases separating them. Germline CDR1 SGHNT, CDR2 YYREEE (reference sequence). The CDR3 contains 16 residues. The CDR3 loop reads CASSLYGGASYNEQFF. The CDR3 DNA reads TGTGCCAGCAGCTTGTACGGGGGCGCCTCCTACAATGAGCAGTTCTTC.

Points on this clonotype: Germline is not matched at one junction end, which may reflect a read error. The rearrangement uses TRBV24-1 and TRBJ2-5, with TRBD1 matching over 7 bases. The germline gives CDR1 KGHDR, CDR2 SFDVKD. The CDR3 sequence is 15 residues long. CDR3: CTTSDPQGPKETQYF. The DNA of the CDR3 is TGTACCACCAGTGATCCACAGGGGCCGAAGGAGACCCAGTACTTC.

This chain connects TRBV6-5 to TRBJ2-1; D is perhaps TRBD2 (6 bases). Germline V gene sequence: CDR1 MNHEY, CDR2 SVGAGI. CDR3 size: 11 residues. The V and J ends lost 9 bases and 5 bases respectively, with 8 bases between them. CDR3 DNA sequence: TGTGCCAGTTGGGGGGACAATGAGCAGTTCTTC. Residues: CASWGDNEQFF.

J is TRBJ2-1 and V is TRBV14; no clear D gene. Trimming left V 0 bases short and J 2 bases short, with 8 bases between. The CDR3 has 15 residues. From germline, CDR1 is SGHDN and CDR2 FVKESK. DNA of the CDR3: TGTGCCAGCAGCCAAGACGGTGTGACCTACAATGAGCAGTTCTTC. Amino acid sequence: CASSQDGVTYNEQFF.

The chain employs TRBV27 and TRBJ2-6; D ambiguous. V gave up 6 bases and J gave up 3 bases, with 12 bases separating them. There are 15 residues in the CDR3. The germline V gene encodes CDR1 MNHEY and CDR2 SMNVEV (reference sequence). The DNA for the CDR3 is TGTGCCAGCAGGGTGTCGGTACATGGGGCCAACGTCCTGACTTTC. Amino acids: CASRVSVHGANVLTF.

A few counts support this clonotype. The chain employs TRBV12-3 or TRBV12-4 and TRBJ2-3; D gene ambiguous. Trimming shortened V by 6 bases and J by 14 bases, and 15 bases separated the two germline ends. The CDR3 is 11 residues long. This CDR3 is CASSSKARRYF. The CDR3, as DNA: TGTGCCAGCAGCTCTAAGGCCCGGAGGTATTTT.

This chain connects TRBV12-3 or TRBV12-4 to TRBJ2-7, with a tentative D call TRBD2 (6 bases). Deletions cut 5 bases from V and 3 bases from J, with 20 bases between. The CDR3 extends over 16 amino acids. For the CDR3, the DNA is TGTGCCAGCAGTACACTCCGGGACTCCGCCGACTACGAGCAGTACTTC. Its translation is CASSTLRDSADYEQYF.

The V gene is TRBV7-9, the J gene TRBJ1-2; TRBD1 matches 8 bases. Per germline, CDR1 SEHNR and CDR2 FQNEAQ (reference sequence). The CDR3 is made up of 18 amino acids. Losses at the gene ends were 5 bases for V and 8 bases for J; bases not matched to a gene: 22. This CDR3 is CASSQPSGGAPLGDGYTF. The CDR3 region has the DNA TGTGCCAGCAGCCAGCCGTCAGGGGGCGCCCCCTTAGGCGACGGCTACACCTTC.

The chain links TRBV20-1 to TRBJ2-1; perhaps TRBD2 as D (7 bases). V dropped 0 bases and J dropped 10 bases, with 19 bases sitting between them. CDR1 and CDR2 from the germline V gene are DFQATT and SNEGSKA (reference sequence). CDR3 length: 15 residues. The CDR3 coding sequence is TGCAGTGCTAGAGATGAGGTTCGGGGGGCTGAAGAGCAGTTCTTC. It codes for CSARDEVRGAEEQFF.

The chain is built from TRBV18 and TRBJ1-5; 8 bases fit TRBD1. CDR3 length equals 15 residues. The V and J ends lost 1 base and 7 bases, in that order; junction bases with no gene match: 6. Germline assignment: CDR1 KGHSH and CDR2 LQKENI. In DNA, the CDR3 is TGTGCCAGCTCACCACAGGGACAGGCAAAGCAGCCCCAGCATTTT. Translation gives CASSPQGQAKQPQHF.

This clonotype appeared a few times. CDR3 in DNA: TGTGCCAGCAGGCCACCCCGGGACAGGCTTAGGGGTGGCTACACCTTC. Translated, it gives CASRPPRDRLRGGYTF. The rearrangement joins TRBV11-2 to TRBJ1-2; the match to TRBD1 covers 8 bases. The ends lost 6 bases at V and 7 bases at J; junction bases unmatched: 16. Germline CDR1 reads SGHAT; CDR2 reads FQNNGV. The CDR3 has 16 amino acids.

Only a few counts were recorded for this clonotype. The chain employs TRBV11-2 and TRBJ2-7; no firm D call. This CDR3 has 15 residues. Germline CDR1 reads SGHAT; CDR2 reads FQNNGV. The ends were cut back, 3 bases at V and 0 bases at J, with 12 bases in the middle. The CDR3: CASSFEAPSSYEQYF. As DNA, the CDR3 is TGTGCCAGCAGCTTCGAGGCCCCGAGCTCCTACGAGCAGTACTTC.

The genes are TRBV12-3 or TRBV12-4 and TRBJ2-1; TRBD1 matches at 12 bases. This CDR3 is built from 17 residues. V lost 6 bases, J lost 4 bases, and 10 bases stayed unmatched. CDR3 DNA: TGTGCCAGCAGCCCCGGGACAGGGGGCGTTGGGTACAATGAGCAGTTCTTC. It yields the protein CASSPGTGGVGYNEQFF.

The chain carries TRBV7-8 and TRBJ2-1; 12 bases agree with TRBD2. V was clipped by 4 bases and J by 5 bases; unmatched bases: 6. Germline V lookup: CDR1 SGHVS, CDR2 FQNEAQ. CDR3 length: 16 residues. CDR3 bases: TGTGCCAGCAGCTCGATGACTAGCGGGGGAAACAATGAGCAGTTCTTC. Its translation is CASSSMTSGGNNEQFF.